This T cell receptor beta chain was observed in a study of blood T cell repertoires in COVID-19. Across the whole study: From the United States, Italy and Spain came samples of acute and convalescent COVID-19. Nucleic acid was either cDNA or gDNA, and it came from T cells, B-cell-depleted T cells, or PBMCs.

Under the authors' procedure: Counts of nucleated cells, estimated from reference gene primer amplification, were obtained. Method: immunoSEQ multiplex PCR; TCRdb's copy keeps in-frame clones and lacks some. Clone size and V and J calls were adopted from that table, with D and trimming inferred from the DNA. The sample consists of about 29,000 clones, more than 80% of them appearing once. J lost 2 bases, V lost 4 bases, and 5 bases had no gene match. This CDR3 region has 15 residues. Germline lookup yields CDR1 SGHRS and CDR2 YFSETQ. For this clone: Other DNA sequences from this sample encode an identical CDR3 as well.

The material sequenced was peripheral blood. V usage is TRBV5-1 and J usage is TRBJ2-1, with 8 bases lining up with TRBD1. This TCR derives from a human donor in a cohort sampled during active COVID-19. CDR3: CASSLGQGPYNEQFF. CDR3 nucleotide sequence: TGCGCCAGCAGCCTCGGACAGGGCCCCTACAATGAGCAGTTCTTC.